Listed here are 19 T cell receptor beta chains from one sample, sequenced in a study of regulatory T cells in long-lasting Graves disease. Time point described: newly diagnosed GD, antithyroid drugs for less than 3 months. RNA extracted from PBMCs served as the sequencing template. According to the study, TCR beta libraries were built with iRepertoire HTBI primers and CDR3-region Arm-PCR. TCRdb re-called the multiplex PCR reads with MiXCR, one entry per CDR3 protein. The sample records more than 400,000 distinct CDR3 sequences, around 15% being singletons. The same specimen was also included in a second study, on T cells in Graves' hyperthyroidism and ophthalmopathy.

This specimen was peripheral blood mononuclear cells (PBMCs), taken at new diagnosis, from a patient treated with antithyroid drugs. The receptors derive from a middle-aged man with Graves disease.

The sample holds many counts of this clonotype. The gene calls are TRBV28 and TRBJ2-3, with TRBD2 matching 8 bases. This CDR3 has 17 residues. Germline lookup yields CDR1 MDHEN and CDR2 SYDVKM. V dropped 2 bases and J dropped 5; count of bases not matched to a gene: 12. The CDR3 nucleotides are TGTGCCAGCAGTTTACGTATCAGCGGGCTAGCGGGAGATACGCAGTATTTT. Its protein is CASSLRISGLAGDTQYF.

This clonotype was seen a few times. V usage is TRBV9 and J usage is TRBJ2-5, with 8 positions matching TRBD1. V trimming: 1 base; J trimming: 0 bases; junction bases outside the gene matches: 2. CDR3 length: 15 residues. Looked up from germline, CDR1 is SGDLS and CDR2 is YYNGEE. The CDR3 sequence is CASSVSGGYQETQYF. CDR3 nucleotides: TGTGCCAGCAGCGTATCAGGGGGCTACCAAGAGACCCAGTACTTC.

The J gene is TRBJ2-1, the V gene TRBV10-3; possible D gene TRBD2, 6 bases. CDR3 length equals 14 residues. Trimming removed 10 bases at V and 5 bases at J, with 18 bases between. CDR1 is ENHRY and CDR2 is SYGVKD in the germline V gene. The CDR3 sequence is CATESGTGDNEQFF. The CDR3 region has the DNA TGTGCCACCGAATCCGGGACGGGGGACAATGAGCAGTTCTTC.

This clonotype has ten or more counts. The V and J genes are TRBV28 and TRBJ1-3; 9 positions match TRBD1. V dropped 4 bases and J dropped 2; count of bases not matched to a gene: 9. The CDR3 runs 17 residues. CDR1 MDHEN and CDR2 SYDVKM come from the germline V gene. The CDR3, as DNA: TGTGCCAGCAGTTCCCTAGGGACAGGGCCCACTGGAAACACCATATATTTT. This gives the protein CASSSLGTGPTGNTIYF.

CDR3 bases: TGCGCCAGCAGCTTGGATACGGGGGAGACCCAGTACTTC. Translation gives CASSLDTGETQYF. V gene TRBV5-1 combines with J gene TRBJ2-5; tentatively, D is TRBD2 (5 bases). V was cut by 0 bases and J by 5 bases, with 8 bases left in between. The CDR3 totals 13 residues. Germline values: CDR1 SGHRS, CDR2 YFSETQ.

This chain connects TRBV27 to TRBJ2-7, with a weak D call TRBD2 (7 bases). V was shortened by 3 bases and J by 0 bases, with 15 bases between the two germline ends. The CDR3 has 16 residues. Germline V gives CDR1 MNHEY, CDR2 SMNVEV (reference sequence). The CDR3 DNA reads as TGTGCCAGCAGTTTCACTGGCGGGGGCTACTCCTACGAGCAGTACTTC. Residues: CASSFTGGGYSYEQYF.

The chain has TRBV28 and TRBJ2-6; tentatively, D is TRBD1 (6 bases). The germline V gene encodes CDR1 MDHEN and CDR2 SYDVKM. The V and J ends lost 6 bases and 3 bases respectively, with 15 bases between them. The CDR3 length is 16 residues. The CDR3 coding sequence is TGTGCCAGCAGCCCTTTTGGGGGCGTTGGGGCCAACGTCCTGACTTTC. Translated, it gives CASSPFGGVGANVLTF.

This clonotype has a count of ten or more. This chain links TRBV5-1 with TRBJ2-5; D unresolved. CDR3 length equals 16 residues. V dropped 5 bases and J dropped 0 bases, with 17 bases sitting between them. Per germline, CDR1 SGHRS and CDR2 YFSETQ. Here the CDR3 reads CASRASPGVNQETQYF. CDR3 DNA sequence: TGCGCCAGCAGGGCATCCCCAGGAGTTAACCAAGAGACCCAGTACTTC.

The table lists this clonotype with a few counts. DNA for the CDR3: TGTGCCAGCAGTGAAGAAGTTAGGACAGGGTCGAACACTGAAGCTTTCTTT. Its protein is CASSEEVRTGSNTEAFF. The rearrangement joins TRBV25-1 to TRBJ1-1; TRBD1 matches at 8 bases. Trimming at V came to 2 bases and at J to 1 base, leaving 9 bases not matched to a gene. Germline-derived CDR1 and CDR2 are MGHDK and SYGVNS. CDR3 length equals 17 residues.

This clonotype appeared a single time. A much larger clone is a single base away; this may be a read error. The genes are TRBV18 and TRBJ2-1; TRBD1 matches 10 bases. Germline-derived CDR1 and CDR2 are KGHSH and LQKENI. With V trimmed by 8 bases and J by 9 bases, 10 bases remained unmatched. This CDR3 has 14 residues. Here the CDR3 DNA reads TGTGCCAGCGCGACCGGGACAGGGGTGTGTGAGCAGTTCTTC. It is translated as CASATGTGVCEQFF.

In this sample, this clonotype turned up a few times. This chain joins TRBV19 and TRBJ2-4; D is uncertain. CDR1 is LNHDA, CDR2 SQIVND, per germline (reference sequence). The CDR3 is made up of 15 amino acids. V was pared by 6 bases and J by 1 base, with 13 bases between. The CDR3 is CASSPTYDAKNIQYF. The CDR3, as DNA: TGTGCCAGTAGCCCCACGTATGATGCCAAAAACATTCAGTACTTC.

This clonotype was found many times. The J gene is TRBJ1-1, the V gene TRBV28; the D is unclear. Trimming took off 7 bases at V and 7 bases at J, with 16 bases between the two ends. The V gene's germline CDR1 is MDHEN and CDR2 SYDVKM. The CDR3 consists of 13 residues. CDR3 protein: CASTPGWANEAFF. CDR3 nucleotides: TGTGCCAGCACCCCCGGGTGGGCAAATGAAGCTTTCTTT.

This clonotype was seen ten or more times. The chain couples TRBV28 to TRBJ2-5, with D perhaps TRBD1 (6 bases). The last part of the DNA fits TRBJ2-1 better; the J call may be wrong. CDR1 and CDR2 from the germline V gene are MDHEN and SYDVKM. The CDR3 loop spans 17 amino acids. In DNA form, the CDR3 reads TGTGCCAGCAGGGCCCGAGGGGGTAAAATTCCCCACAATGAGCAGTTCTTC. It encodes CASRARGGKIPHNEQFF.

Many counts were recorded for this clonotype. This chain joins TRBV5-1 and TRBJ2-7, with 11 nucleotides matching TRBD2. In germline, CDR1 is SGHRS, CDR2 YFSETQ. With V trimmed by 4 bases and J by 5 bases, 11 bases remained unmatched. The CDR3 sequence is 16 residues long. DNA for the CDR3: TGCGCCAGCAGCCCGAATGTAGCGGGAGGGCTCGACGAGCAGTACTTC. It specifies CASSPNVAGGLDEQYF. Filled out from reference TRBV5-1 and TRBJ2-7, the complete variable domain reads KAGVTQTPRYLIKTRGQQVTLSCSPISGHRSVSWYQQTPGQGLQFLFEYFSETQRNKGNFPGRFSGRQFSNSRSEMNVSTLELGDSALYLCASSPNVAGGLDEQYFGPGTRLTVT.

This clonotype was recorded a few times. V is TRBV12-5 and J is TRBJ2-1, with TRBD2 matching 7 bases. The CDR3 is 19 amino acids. The V gene's germline CDR1 is LGHNT and CDR2 FRNRAP. The V and J ends lost 4 bases and 6 bases, in that order; junction bases with no gene match: 21. CDR3 DNA sequence: TGTGCTAGTGGTTCAAACCCTAATACGTTGAGCGGGATCCCCAATGAGCAGTTCTTC. Protein: CASGSNPNTLSGIPNEQFF.

This clonotype came up many times. The genes are TRBV5-1 and TRBJ2-3; D possibly corresponds to TRBD2 (6 bases). V lost 0 bases to trimming and J lost 0 bases, with 14 bases between them. Germline V lookup: CDR1 SGHRS, CDR2 YFSETQ. CDR3 length: 17 residues. CDR3 protein: CASSLGGSGGSTDTQYF. CDR3 in DNA: TGCGCCAGCAGCTTGGGGGGTAGCGGAGGAAGCACAGATACGCAGTATTTT.

This clonotype was observed many times. This rearrangement joins TRBV6-2 or TRBV6-3 to TRBJ2-1, with D perhaps TRBD2 (6 bases). CDR1 and CDR2 (germline): MNHEY, SVGEGT. V was shortened by 2 bases and J by 3 bases, with 17 bases between the two germline ends. The CDR3 contains 17 residues. The CDR3 nucleotides are TGTGCCAGCAGTTACCAGTGGAGGGGATTACTCTACAATGAGCAGTTCTTC. This gives the protein CASSYQWRGLLYNEQFF.

This clonotype was recorded many times. The V gene is TRBV30, the J gene TRBJ1-3; D is undetermined. CDR1 and CDR2 from the germline V gene are GTSNPN and SVGIG (reference sequence). V lost 2 bases, J lost 4 bases, and 15 bases lay in between. This CDR3 has 15 amino acids. CDR3 coding DNA: TGTGCCTGGAGTCCCACCGGACTGGTGGGAAACACCATATATTTT. Translation: CAWSPTGLVGNTIYF.

The sample holds many counts of this clonotype. The chain joins TRBV2 to TRBJ2-1, with TRBD2 matching 9 bases. The CDR3 contains 16 residues. Germline lookup yields CDR1 SNHLY and CDR2 FYNNEI. V lost 6 bases to trimming and J lost 4 bases; unmatched junction nucleotides: 10. CDR3 protein: CASRVGRAGGYNEQFF. DNA for the CDR3: TGTGCCAGCAGGGTAGGGAGAGCGGGAGGTTACAATGAGCAGTTCTTC. Full variable domain (missing parts from reference TRBV2 and TRBJ2-1): EPEVTQTPSHQVTQMGQEVILRCVPISNHLYFYWYRQILGQKVEFLVSFYNNEISEKSEIFDDQFSVERPDGSNFTLKIRSTKLEDSAMYFCASRVGRAGGYNEQFFGPGTRLTVL.